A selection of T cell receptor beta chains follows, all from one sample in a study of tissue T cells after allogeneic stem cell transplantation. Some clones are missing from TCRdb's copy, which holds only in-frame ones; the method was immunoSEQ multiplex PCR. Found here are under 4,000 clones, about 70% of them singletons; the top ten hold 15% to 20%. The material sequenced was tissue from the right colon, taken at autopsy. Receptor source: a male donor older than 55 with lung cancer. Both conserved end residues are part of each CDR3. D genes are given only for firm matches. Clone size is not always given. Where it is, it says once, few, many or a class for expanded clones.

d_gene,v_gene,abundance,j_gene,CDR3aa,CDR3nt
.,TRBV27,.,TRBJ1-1,CASSLNLDTEAFF,TGTGCCAGCAGTTTAAACCTGGACACTGAAGCTTTCTTT
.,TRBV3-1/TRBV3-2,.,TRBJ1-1,CASSQDLVSEAFF,TGTGCCAGCAGCCAAGACCTGGTCTCTGAAGCTTTCTTT
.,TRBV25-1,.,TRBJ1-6,CASSETEFAPLHF,TGTGCCAGCAGTGAGACAGAGTTTGCACCCCTCCACTTT
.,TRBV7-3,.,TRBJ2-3,CASSPSGAGDTQYF,TGTGCCAGCAGCCCATCAGGGGCGGGAGATACGCAGTATTTT
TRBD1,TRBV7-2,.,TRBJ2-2,CASSLPSGQRTGELFF,TGTGCCAGCAGCTTGCCCTCGGGACAGAGAACCGGGGAGCTGTTTTTT
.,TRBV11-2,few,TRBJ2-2,CASNPGGGELFF,TGTGCCAGCAACCCTGGGGGCGGGGAGCTGTTTTTT
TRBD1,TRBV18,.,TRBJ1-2,CASSPQGAGGYTF,TGTGCCAGCTCACCACAGGGGGCTGGTGGCTACACCTTC
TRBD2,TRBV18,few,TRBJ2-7,CASSPPTSGSYEQYF,TGTGCCAGCTCACCACCGACTAGCGGGTCTTACGAGCAGTACTTC
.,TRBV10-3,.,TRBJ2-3,CAITEGNRDGDTQYF,TGTGCCATCACCGAGGGGAACAGGGACGGTGATACGCAGTATTTT
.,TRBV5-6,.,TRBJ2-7,CASSPGLRISYEQYF,TGTGCCAGCAGCCCCGGATTGCGGATCTCCTACGAGCAGTACTTC
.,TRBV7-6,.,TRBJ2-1,CASSTPEGGNEQFF,TGTGCCAGCAGCACGCCGGAGGGGGGGAATGAGCAGTTCTTC
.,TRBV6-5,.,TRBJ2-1,CASSYGSRARNEQFF,TGTGCCAGCAGTTACGGGTCTAGGGCCCGCAATGAGCAGTTCTTC
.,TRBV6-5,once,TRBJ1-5,CASRGTLSNQPQHF,TGTGCCAGCAGGGGGACACTAAGCAATCAGCCCCAGCATTTT
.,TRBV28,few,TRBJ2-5,CASSPGQETQYF,TGTGCCAGCAGTCCTGGCCAAGAGACCCAGTACTTC
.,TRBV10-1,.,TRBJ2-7,CASSDQPTENYEQYF,TGCGCCAGCAGTGACCAACCGACAGAAAACTACGAGCAGTACTTC
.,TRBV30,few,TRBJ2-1,CAWSQSNEQFF,TGTGCCTGGAGCCAGTCCAATGAGCAGTTCTTC